These 14 T cell receptor beta chains came from one sample sequenced in a study of blood T cell repertoires in COVID-19 (TCRdb year 2020). Library preparation used the immunoSEQ multiplex PCR assay. The table was pulled from immuneACCESS by TCRdb, which kept in-frame rearrangements only. Such tables lose some clones; where checked, under half of the loss comes from unresolved V genes, and the rest has no known cause. In all, the sample holds roughly 200,000 clones, and about 77% of those were seen once. The ten largest account for 2.5% to 3% of the sample. Sequenced: peripheral blood. These receptors all stem from a woman older than 75 with active or convalescent COVID-19.

The rearrangement joins TRBV9 to TRBJ1-1; TRBD1 matches at 10 bases. The CDR3 length is 16 residues. V lost 1 base to trimming and J lost 1 base; unmatched junction nucleotides: 4. Germline CDR1 reads SGDLS; CDR2 reads YYNGEE. For the CDR3, the DNA is TGTGCCAGCAGCGTACTGACAGGGGGCCCGAACACTGAAGCTTTCTTT. Translated: CASSVLTGGPNTEAFF.

The sample holds a few counts of this clone. J is TRBJ1-1 and V is TRBV7-9; D call uncertain. The V gene's germline CDR1 is SEHNR and CDR2 FQNEAQ (reference sequence). The CDR3 consists of 13 residues. The germline V and J ends were trimmed by 5 bases and 0 bases, with 7 bases remaining between them. The CDR3 protein is CASSLFMNTEAFF. CDR3 nucleotides: TGTGCCAGCAGCCTATTCATGAACACTGAAGCTTTCTTT.

This chain links TRBV27 with TRBJ1-6; 7 bases fit TRBD1. Trimming cost V 4 bases and J 0 bases; bases outside gene matches: 9. The CDR3 is 18 amino acids. Per the germline V gene, CDR1 is MNHEY and CDR2 is SMNVEV (reference sequence). CDR3 bases: TGTGCCAGCAGTTGGATCTGGACAGGTAGCTCCTATAATTCACCCCTCCACTTT. It yields the protein CASSWIWTGSSYNSPLHF.

This chain connects TRBV4-3 to TRBJ2-2; no reliable D call. This CDR3 has 15 residues. The V end lost 0 bases, the J end lost 4 bases, and 9 bases lay between the germline ends. Germline V lookup: CDR1 LGHNA, CDR2 YSLEER. CDR3 DNA sequence: TGCGCCAGCAGCCAAGATCCACTTTCCACCGGGGAGCTGTTTTTT. This encodes CASSQDPLSTGELFF.

The chain uses TRBV7-9 and TRBJ1-1; no clear D gene. Trimming stripped 0 bases from V and 0 bases from J, with 5 bases between. From germline, CDR1 is SEHNR and CDR2 FQNEAQ (reference sequence). This CDR3 is 14 amino acids long. In DNA form, the CDR3 reads TGTGCCAGCAGCTTAGCCAGGATGAACACTGAAGCTTTCTTT. It yields the protein CASSLARMNTEAFF.

This chain uses TRBV6-5 with TRBJ1-4; 10 nucleotides match TRBD1. The ends lost 7 bases at V and 3 bases at J; junction bases unmatched: 5. This CDR3 has 15 amino acids. Germline V gives CDR1 MNHEY, CDR2 SVGAGI. The CDR3 nucleotides are TGTGCCAGCAACCGGGACAGGGGCCCTAATGAAAAACTGTTTTTT. This translates into CASNRDRGPNEKLFF.

The chain links TRBV5-1 to TRBJ1-6; 9 bases align to TRBD1. Germline CDR1 reads SGHRS; CDR2 reads YFSETQ. Trimming cost V 5 bases and J 8 bases; bases outside gene matches: 11. The CDR3 is 16 residues long. Written as DNA, the CDR3 is TGCGCCAGCAGTCCAATAGCCCGGGACAGGGATTCACCCCTCCACTTT. This codes for CASSPIARDRDSPLHF.

This clone was counted a single time. The chain joins TRBV4-1 to TRBJ2-5, with 9 bases identical to TRBD1. Unmatched junction bases numbered 17, after V lost 4 bases and J lost 2 bases. This CDR3 is 19 amino acids long. Per germline, CDR1 MGHRA and CDR2 YSYEKL. CDR3 loop: CASSLDGLNRGLSQETQYF. CDR3 sequence (DNA): TGCGCCAGCAGCCTTGACGGGCTTAACAGGGGGCTATCTCAAGAGACCCAGTACTTC.

The chain joins TRBV18 to TRBJ1-5; D is unresolved. V shed 5 bases and J shed 7 bases, with 15 bases lying between them. Germline V lookup: CDR1 KGHSH, CDR2 LQKENI. CDR3 length equals 14 residues. CDR3 in amino acids: CASSSRGGIQPQHF. CDR3 sequence (DNA): TGTGCCAGCTCATCCCGTGGAGGGATCCAGCCCCAGCATTTT.

This clone was observed at least ten times. V and J are TRBV7-7 and TRBJ2-5; 8 bases are shared with TRBD2. The CDR3 contains 16 residues. In germline, CDR1 is SSHAT, CDR2 FNYEAQ (reference sequence). The junction had 8 bases not matched to a gene; V was cut back by 1 base and J by 4 bases. The CDR3 DNA is TGTGCCAGCAGCTTAGGGCGTAGCGGGGCCGGAGAGACCCAGTACTTC. Translation: CASSLGRSGAGETQYF.

The V and J genes are TRBV5-4 and TRBJ2-7; 8 bases map to TRBD2. The CDR3 is 15 amino acids. The germline gives CDR1 SGHNT, CDR2 YYREEE (reference sequence). With 5 bases clipped from V and 6 bases from J, the junction kept 13 bases outside the gene matches. The CDR3 nucleotides read TGTGCCAGCAGTCTTCCGTCCGCAACTAGCGGCGAGCAGTACTTC. This encodes CASSLPSATSGEQYF. Using reference TRBV5-4 and TRBJ2-7 for the parts outside the CDR3, the full variable domain is ETGVTQSPTHLIKTRGQQVTLRCSSQSGHNTVSWYQQALGQGPQFIFQYYREEENGRGNFPPRFSGLQFPNYSSELNVNALELDDSALYLCASSLPSATSGEQYFGPGTRLTVT.

V is TRBV5-1 and J is TRBJ2-3, with 11 nucleotides matching TRBD2. The CDR3 is 14 amino acids. V was clipped by 7 bases and J by 4 bases; unmatched bases: 5. CDR1 SGHRS and CDR2 YFSETQ come from the germline V gene. The CDR3: CASCTSGGADTQYF. In nucleotides, the CDR3 is TGCGCCAGCTGCACTAGCGGGGGAGCAGATACGCAGTATTTT.

J is TRBJ2-5 and V is TRBV28; TRBD1 is a possible D gene (6 bases). This CDR3 comprises 12 residues. Germline CDR1 and CDR2: MDHEN and SYDVKM. With 7 bases removed from V and 5 bases from J, the gap between germline ends came to 11 bases. The CDR3 region is CASKITGETQYF. The DNA for the CDR3 is TGTGCCAGCAAAATTACAGGGGAGACCCAGTACTTC.

In its sample, this clone was seen once. The CDR3 region is CASSSSPGLVPYEQYF. The CDR3, as DNA: TGTGCCAGCAGCTCCAGCCCGGGACTAGTGCCCTACGAGCAGTACTTC. The V gene is TRBV5-6, the J gene TRBJ2-7, with 8 bases lining up with TRBD2. Germline lookup yields CDR1 SGHDT and CDR2 YYEEEE. J lost 2 bases, V lost 3 bases, and 10 bases had no gene match. This CDR3 is 16 amino acids long.